Listed below are T cell receptor beta chains from one sample, sequenced in a study of untreated major depressive disorder. Profiling relied on immunoSEQ multiplex PCR, and the TCRdb table lists in-frame clones only, not all of them. The sample records around 13,000 clones, 85% to 95% being singletons. The specimen sequenced was CD4+ T cells from PBMCs. Every receptor here comes from a man aged 25-40 years with major depressive disorder. The CDR3 runs from the conserved cysteine through the conserved F or W. Fields, in order: D gene, J gene, clone size, V gene, CDR3 protein, CDR3 DNA. A D gene is named only where the DNA matches it firmly. Size values are once, few and many counts, or a class for expanded clones, and some rows have none.

>.|TRBJ2-1|.|TRBV6-6
CASNGRNEQFF
TGTGCCAGCAATGGTAGGAATGAGCAGTTCTTC
>.|TRBJ1-1|.|TRBV18
CASSGQSNTEAFF
TGTGCCAGCTCAGGGCAGAGCAACACTGAAGCTTTCTTT
>.|TRBJ2-5|.|TRBV29-1
CSARPQGRQETQYF
TGCAGCGCGCGACCCCAAGGGCGCCAAGAGACCCAGTACTTC
>TRBD1|TRBJ2-7|.|TRBV19
CASSLRDRGYEQYF
TGTGCCAGTAGTCTCAGGGACAGGGGCTACGAGCAGTACTTC
>.|TRBJ1-5|few|TRBV6-6
CASSYFDNQPQHF
TGTGCCAGCAGTTACTTTGACAATCAGCCCCAGCATTTT
>.|TRBJ2-2|.|TRBV6-5
CASSYGRVDTGELFF
TGTGCCAGCAGTTACGGCAGGGTAGACACCGGGGAGCTGTTTTTT
>.|TRBJ2-1|.|TRBV14
CASSQGRGSYNEQFF
TGTGCCAGCAGCCAAGGACGGGGCTCCTACAATGAGCAGTTCTTC
>.|TRBJ2-1|.|TRBV5-1
CASSLARVGYNEQFF
TGCGCCAGCAGCTTGGCCCGGGTAGGGTACAATGAGCAGTTCTTC
>.|TRBJ2-4|.|TRBV5-4
CASSLVQGPSKNIQYF
TGTGCCAGCAGCTTGGTACAGGGCCCGAGCAAGAACATTCAGTACTTC
>.|TRBJ1-4|.|TRBV5-1
CASSSAGEKLFF
TGCGCCAGCAGCTCCGCGGGGGAAAAACTGTTTTTT
>.|TRBJ1-1|.|TRBV7-2
CASRGNLNTEAFF
TGTGCCAGCAGGGGCAATTTGAACACTGAAGCTTTCTTT
>.|TRBJ1-2|once|TRBV7-8
CASSLRQGMGYTF
TGTGCCAGCAGTTTAAGGCAGGGAATGGGCTACACCTTC
>.|TRBJ2-1|.|TRBV5-6
CASSRGSSYNEQFF
TGTGCCAGCAGCCGCGGAAGCTCCTACAATGAGCAGTTCTTC
>.|TRBJ1-2|.|TRBV6-5
CASSWGRQRHYGYTF
TGTGCCAGCAGTTGGGGGAGACAGAGGCACTATGGCTACACCTTC
>TRBD1|TRBJ1-2|few|TRBV2
CASSGQGINYGYTF
TGTGCCAGCAGTGGACAGGGGATTAACTATGGCTACACCTTC
>.|TRBJ2-7|.|TRBV6-1
CASSEGDGSLQRNEQYF
TGTGCCAGCAGTGAAGGAGACGGGAGCCTCCAGCGGAACGAGCAGTACTTC
>TRBD1|TRBJ1-6|.|TRBV7-8
CASSLSGTGNSPLHF
TGTGCCAGCAGCCTCTCTGGGACAGGGAATTCACCCCTCCACTTT
>.|TRBJ2-5|.|TRBV6-5
CASTYGGGETQYF
TGTGCCAGCACCTATGGGGGTGGGGAGACCCAGTACTTC
>TRBD2|TRBJ2-3|.|TRBV5-8
CASTQGTRAVPDTQYF
TGTGCCAGCACGCAAGGGACTAGGGCCGTCCCAGATACGCAGTATTTT
>.|TRBJ2-2|.|TRBV5-1
CASSLISTGELFF
TGCGCCAGCAGCTTGATTTCCACCGGGGAGCTGTTTTTT
>.|TRBJ2-7|.|TRBV5-1
CASSLEGGLLYEQYF
TGCGCCAGCAGCTTGGAGGGGGGGCTCCTCTACGAGCAGTACTTC
>.|TRBJ2-7|.|TRBV6-6
CASTPERQSYEQYF
TGTGCCAGCACCCCAGAAAGGCAGTCCTACGAGCAATACTTC